The present TCR beta chain was sequenced within a study of read filtering for tumor transcriptome and immune sequencing. The library was built from about 0.4 ug RNA with molecular barcoded adaptors for alpha/delta and beta/gamma chains. TCRdb redid the calling of the reads with MiXCR, one entry per CDR3 protein. The data show approximately 90,000 distinct CDR3 sequences, roughly a fifth seen once. The CDR3 is 12 residues long. Per the germline V gene, CDR1 is SNHLY and CDR2 is FYNNEI. Trimming pared 7 bases from V and 7 bases from J, leaving 13 bases between. This clonotype came up many times. The rearrangement uses TRBV2 and TRBJ2-5; D uncertain. This sequence originates from a donor at least 40 years old with multiple myeloma. The sequencing input was a population of CD138-negative cells sorted from bone marrow. CDR3 protein: CASKGPMGTQYF. CDR3 nucleotide sequence: TGTGCCAGCAAGGGCCCCATGGGGACCCAGTACTTC.